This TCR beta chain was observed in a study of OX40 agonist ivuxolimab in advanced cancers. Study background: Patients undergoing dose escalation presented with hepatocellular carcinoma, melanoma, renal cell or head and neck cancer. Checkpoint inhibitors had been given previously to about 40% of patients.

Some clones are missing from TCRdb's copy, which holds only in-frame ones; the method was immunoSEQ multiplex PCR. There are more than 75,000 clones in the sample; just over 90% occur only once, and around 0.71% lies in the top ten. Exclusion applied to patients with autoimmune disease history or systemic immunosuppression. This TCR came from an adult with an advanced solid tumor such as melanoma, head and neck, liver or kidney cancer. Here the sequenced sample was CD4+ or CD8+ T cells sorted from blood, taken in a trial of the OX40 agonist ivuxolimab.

The CDR3 DNA follows: TGTGCCAGTACCTTATTACGGAGGAACACTGAAGCTTTCTTT. This translates into CASTLLRRNTEAFF. V usage is TRBV19 and J usage is TRBJ1-1, with D unresolved. Trimming removed 7 bases from V and 1 base from J, with 13 bases in between. The CDR3 is 14 residues long. Germline loops: CDR1 LNHDA, CDR2 SQIVND (reference sequence).